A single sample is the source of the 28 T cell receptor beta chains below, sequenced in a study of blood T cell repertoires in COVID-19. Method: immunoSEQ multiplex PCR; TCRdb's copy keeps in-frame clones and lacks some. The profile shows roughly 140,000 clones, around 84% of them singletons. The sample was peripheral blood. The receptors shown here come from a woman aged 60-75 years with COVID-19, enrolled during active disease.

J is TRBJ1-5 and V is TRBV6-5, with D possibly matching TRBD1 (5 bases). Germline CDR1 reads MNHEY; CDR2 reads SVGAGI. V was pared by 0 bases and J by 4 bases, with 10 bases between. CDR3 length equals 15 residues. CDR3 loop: CASSYSRAGNQPQHF. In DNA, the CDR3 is TGTGCCAGCAGTTACTCCAGGGCGGGGAATCAGCCCCAGCATTTT.

Written as DNA, the CDR3 is TGTGCCAGCAGCCGTGAAATCGGACAGGGACGGCAGCCCCAGCATTTT. Residues: CASSREIGQGRQPQHF. The chain links TRBV7-9 to TRBJ1-5; 8 positions match TRBD1. Germline CDR1 reads SEHNR; CDR2 reads FQNEAQ (reference sequence). The CDR3 loop spans 16 amino acids. V dropped 5 bases and J dropped 7; count of bases not matched to a gene: 13.

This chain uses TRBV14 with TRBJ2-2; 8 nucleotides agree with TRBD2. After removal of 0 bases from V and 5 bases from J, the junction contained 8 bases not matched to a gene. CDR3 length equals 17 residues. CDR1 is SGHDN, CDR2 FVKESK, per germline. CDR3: CASSQDQSGSTTGELFF. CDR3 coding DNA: TGTGCCAGCAGCCAAGATCAGAGCGGGAGTACGACCGGGGAGCTGTTTTTT.

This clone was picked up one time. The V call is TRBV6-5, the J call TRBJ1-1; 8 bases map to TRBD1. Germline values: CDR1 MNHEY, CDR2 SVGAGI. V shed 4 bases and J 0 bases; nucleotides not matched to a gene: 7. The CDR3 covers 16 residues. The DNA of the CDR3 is TGTGCCAGCAGTTCATGGACAGGGCGCCTGAACACTGAAGCTTTCTTT. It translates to CASSSWTGRLNTEAFF.

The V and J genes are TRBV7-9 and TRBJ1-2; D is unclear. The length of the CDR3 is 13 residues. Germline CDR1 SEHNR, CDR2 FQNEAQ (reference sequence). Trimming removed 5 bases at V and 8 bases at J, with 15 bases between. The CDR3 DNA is TGTGCCAGCAGCCGAGTCGAAACGAGGGGCTACACCTTC. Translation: CASSRVETRGYTF.

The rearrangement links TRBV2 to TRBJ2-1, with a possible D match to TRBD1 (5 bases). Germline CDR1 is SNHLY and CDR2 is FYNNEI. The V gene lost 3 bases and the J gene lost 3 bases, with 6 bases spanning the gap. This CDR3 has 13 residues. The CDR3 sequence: CASSDRVYNEQFF. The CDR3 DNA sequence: TGTGCCAGCAGTGACAGGGTCTACAATGAGCAGTTCTTC.

In nucleotides, the CDR3 is TGTGCCAGCAGTTACGAAGGAGGGTATTCACCCCTCCACTTT. Translated, it gives CASSYEGGYSPLHF. The V gene is TRBV6-5, the J gene TRBJ1-6, with D uncertain. Germline values: CDR1 MNHEY, CDR2 SVGAGI. This CDR3 has 14 residues. V lost 2 bases to trimming and J lost 8 bases, with 10 bases between them.

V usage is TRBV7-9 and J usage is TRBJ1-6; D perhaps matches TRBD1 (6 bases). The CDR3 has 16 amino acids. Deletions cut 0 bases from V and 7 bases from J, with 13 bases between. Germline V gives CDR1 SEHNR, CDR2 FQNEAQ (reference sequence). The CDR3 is CASSLAGQDRNSPLHF. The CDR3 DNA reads TGTGCCAGCAGCTTAGCAGGGCAAGACAGGAATTCACCCCTCCACTTT.

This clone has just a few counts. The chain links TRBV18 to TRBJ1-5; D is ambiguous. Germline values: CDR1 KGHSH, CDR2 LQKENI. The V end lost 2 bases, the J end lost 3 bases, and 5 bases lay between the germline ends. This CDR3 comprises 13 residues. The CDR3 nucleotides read TGTGCCAGCTCACCAGCTAACAATCAGCCCCAGCATTTT. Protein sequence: CASSPANNQPQHF.

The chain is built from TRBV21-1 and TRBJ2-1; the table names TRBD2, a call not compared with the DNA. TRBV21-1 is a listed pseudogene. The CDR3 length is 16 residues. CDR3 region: CASPRPSGRELHEQFF. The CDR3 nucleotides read TGTGCCAGCCCCCGGCCTAGCGGGAGGGAGTTACATGAGCAGTTCTTC.

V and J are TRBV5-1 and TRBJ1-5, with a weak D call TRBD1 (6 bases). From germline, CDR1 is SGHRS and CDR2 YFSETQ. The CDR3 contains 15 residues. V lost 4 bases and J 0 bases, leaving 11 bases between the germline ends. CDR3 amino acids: CASSPDSYSNQPQHF. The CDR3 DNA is TGCGCCAGCAGCCCGGACAGCTATAGCAATCAGCCCCAGCATTTT.

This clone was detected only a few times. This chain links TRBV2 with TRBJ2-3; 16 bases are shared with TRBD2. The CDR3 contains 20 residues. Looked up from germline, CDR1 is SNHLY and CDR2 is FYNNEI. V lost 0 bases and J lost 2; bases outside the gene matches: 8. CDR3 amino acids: CASSEAPVGLAGGPTDTQYF. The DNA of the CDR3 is TGTGCCAGCAGTGAAGCGCCGGTGGGACTAGCGGGAGGGCCCACAGATACGCAGTATTTT.

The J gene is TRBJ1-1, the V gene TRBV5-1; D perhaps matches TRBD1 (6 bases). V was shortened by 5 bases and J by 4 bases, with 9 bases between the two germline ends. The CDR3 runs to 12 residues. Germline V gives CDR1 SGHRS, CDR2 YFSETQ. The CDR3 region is CASRDSFTEAFF. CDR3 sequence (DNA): TGCGCCAGCAGGGACAGCTTCACTGAAGCTTTCTTT.

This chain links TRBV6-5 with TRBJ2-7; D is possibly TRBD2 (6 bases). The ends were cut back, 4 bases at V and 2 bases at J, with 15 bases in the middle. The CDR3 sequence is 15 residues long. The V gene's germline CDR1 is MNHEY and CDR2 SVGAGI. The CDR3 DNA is TGTGCCAGCAGTTTGGAGGGGTGGAAGACCTACGAGCAGTACTTC. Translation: CASSLEGWKTYEQYF.

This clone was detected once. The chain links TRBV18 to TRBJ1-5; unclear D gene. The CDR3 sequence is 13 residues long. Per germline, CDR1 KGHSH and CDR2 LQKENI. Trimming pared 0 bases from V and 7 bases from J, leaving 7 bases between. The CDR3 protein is CASSPPMGQPQHF. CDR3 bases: TGTGCCAGCTCACCACCGATGGGCCAGCCCCAGCATTTT.

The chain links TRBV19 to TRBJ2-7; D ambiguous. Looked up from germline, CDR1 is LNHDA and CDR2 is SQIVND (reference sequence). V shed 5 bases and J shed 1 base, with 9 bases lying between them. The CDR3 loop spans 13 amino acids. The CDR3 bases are TGTGCCAGTAGTCCCTCTTTATCCTACGAGCAGTACTTC. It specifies CASSPSLSYEQYF.

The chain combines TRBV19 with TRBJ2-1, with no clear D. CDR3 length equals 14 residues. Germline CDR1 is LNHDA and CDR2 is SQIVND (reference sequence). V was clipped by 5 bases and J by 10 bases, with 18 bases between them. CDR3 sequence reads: CASSEGTLLEEQFF. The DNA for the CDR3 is TGTGCCAGTAGTGAAGGAACCCTTCTAGAAGAGCAGTTCTTC.

The CDR3 loop reads CASSSQGGNTEAFF. The CDR3 DNA follows: TGTGCCAGCAGCTCACAGGGGGGGAACACTGAAGCTTTCTTT. This chain links TRBV7-3 with TRBJ1-1; 8 bases match TRBD1. This CDR3 region has 14 residues. V shed 4 bases, J shed 1 base, and the junction held 2 bases outside the gene matches. Germline V gene data show CDR1 as SGHTA and CDR2 as FQGTGA.

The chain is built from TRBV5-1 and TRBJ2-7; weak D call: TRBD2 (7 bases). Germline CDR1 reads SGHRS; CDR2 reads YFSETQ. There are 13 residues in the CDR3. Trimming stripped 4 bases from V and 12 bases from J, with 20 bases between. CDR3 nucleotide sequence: TGCGCCAGCAGCCTCATGGAGAGAGGGGGGGCGTACTTC. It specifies CASSLMERGGAYF.

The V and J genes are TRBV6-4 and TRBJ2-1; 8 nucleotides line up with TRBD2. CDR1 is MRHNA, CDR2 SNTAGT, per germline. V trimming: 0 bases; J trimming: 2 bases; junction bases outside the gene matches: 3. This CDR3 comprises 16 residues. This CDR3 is CASSDSREVPYNEQFF. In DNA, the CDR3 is TGTGCCAGCAGTGACTCGCGGGAGGTCCCCTACAATGAGCAGTTCTTC.

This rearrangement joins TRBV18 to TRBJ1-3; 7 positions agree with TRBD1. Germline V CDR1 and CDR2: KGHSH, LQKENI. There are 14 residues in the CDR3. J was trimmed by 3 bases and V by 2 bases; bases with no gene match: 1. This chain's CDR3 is CASSPDRDGNTIYF. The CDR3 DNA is TGTGCCAGCTCACCAGACAGGGATGGAAACACCATATATTTT.

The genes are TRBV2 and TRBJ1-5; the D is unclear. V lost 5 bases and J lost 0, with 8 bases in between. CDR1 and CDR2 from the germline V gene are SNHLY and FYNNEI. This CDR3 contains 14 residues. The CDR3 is CASSPVFSNQPQHF. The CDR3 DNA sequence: TGTGCCAGCAGTCCCGTTTTTAGCAATCAGCCCCAGCATTTT.

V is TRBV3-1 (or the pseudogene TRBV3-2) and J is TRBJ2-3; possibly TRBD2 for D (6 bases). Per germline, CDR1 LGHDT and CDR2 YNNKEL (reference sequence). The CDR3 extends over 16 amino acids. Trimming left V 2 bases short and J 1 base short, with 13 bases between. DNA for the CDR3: TGTGCCAGCAGCCAAATTCGGGAGTGGGGCACAGATACGCAGTATTTT. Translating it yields CASSQIREWGTDTQYF.

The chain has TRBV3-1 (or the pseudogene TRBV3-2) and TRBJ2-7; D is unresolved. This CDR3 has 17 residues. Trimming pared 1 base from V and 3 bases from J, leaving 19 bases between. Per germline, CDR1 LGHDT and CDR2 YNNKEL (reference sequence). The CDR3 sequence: CASSQGSGRQKLYEQYF. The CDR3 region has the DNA TGTGCCAGCAGCCAAGGTTCGGGTCGTCAGAAACTCTACGAGCAGTACTTC.

In DNA form, the CDR3 reads TGCAGCGCAGGCGGGAGGACAGGGGGCTCCGAGCAGTACTTC. As protein: CSAGGRTGGSEQYF. The chain carries TRBV29-1 and TRBJ2-7; 11 nucleotides align to TRBD1. CDR3 length: 14 amino acids. The germline CDR1 and CDR2 sequences are SQVTM and ANQGSEA. V shed 7 bases, J shed 6 bases, and the junction held 11 bases outside the gene matches.

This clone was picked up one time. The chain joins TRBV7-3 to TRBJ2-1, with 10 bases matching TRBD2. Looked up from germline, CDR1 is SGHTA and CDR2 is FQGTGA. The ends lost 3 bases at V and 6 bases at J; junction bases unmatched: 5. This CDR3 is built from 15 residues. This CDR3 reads CASSFSGRTPNEQFF. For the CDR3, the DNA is TGTGCCAGCAGCTTTAGCGGGAGGACCCCCAATGAGCAGTTCTTC.

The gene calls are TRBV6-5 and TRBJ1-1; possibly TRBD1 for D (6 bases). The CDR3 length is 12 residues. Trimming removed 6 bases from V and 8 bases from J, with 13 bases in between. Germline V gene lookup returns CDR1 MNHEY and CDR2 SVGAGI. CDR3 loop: CASRDRRLEAFF. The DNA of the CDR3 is TGTGCCAGCAGGGACAGAAGACTAGAAGCTTTCTTT.

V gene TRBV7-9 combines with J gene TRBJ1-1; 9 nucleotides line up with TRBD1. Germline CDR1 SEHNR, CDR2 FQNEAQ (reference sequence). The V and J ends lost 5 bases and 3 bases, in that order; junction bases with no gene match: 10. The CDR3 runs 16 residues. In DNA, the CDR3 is TGTGCCAGCAGCCTTCGGACAGGGGCGGGGGACACTGAAGCTTTCTTT. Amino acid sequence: CASSLRTGAGDTEAFF.